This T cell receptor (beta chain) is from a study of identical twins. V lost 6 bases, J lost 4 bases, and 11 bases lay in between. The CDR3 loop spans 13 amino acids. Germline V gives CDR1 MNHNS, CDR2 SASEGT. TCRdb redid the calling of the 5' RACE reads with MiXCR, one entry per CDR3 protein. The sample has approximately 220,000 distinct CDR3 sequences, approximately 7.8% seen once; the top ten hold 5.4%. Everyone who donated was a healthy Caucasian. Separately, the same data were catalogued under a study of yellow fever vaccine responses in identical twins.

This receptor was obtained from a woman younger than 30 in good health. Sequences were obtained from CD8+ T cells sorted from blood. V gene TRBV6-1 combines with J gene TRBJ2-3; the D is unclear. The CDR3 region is CASSLFSADTQYF. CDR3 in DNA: TGTGCCAGCAGCCTTTTTAGTGCAGATACGCAGTATTTT.